This TCR beta chain was observed in a study of cytomegalovirus exposure and HLA in healthy donors. General study findings and limits: Later analysis demonstrated an association between a missense DCLRE1C variant and TCR beta V- and J-gene trimming.

This clone was picked up a small number of times. Its antigen is currently unknown. The study ran its PCR with 60 Vbeta and 13 Jbeta primers. Libraries were prepared by immunoSEQ multiplex PCR; TCRdb keeps only in-frame clonotypes and omits some of them. The sample has some 150,000 clones, roughly 80% seen once; the top ten hold over 3%. Germline assignment: CDR1 SQVTM and CDR2 ANQGSEA. V dropped 0 bases and J dropped 0 bases, with 9 bases sitting between them. The CDR3 runs to 16 residues. The TCR sequence derives from a middle-aged man in good health and CMV-seronegative. The specimen was PBMCs. The chain uses TRBV29-1 and TRBJ1-6; no reliable D call. The CDR3, as DNA: TGCAGCGTTGAAGATCAAACAGACTCCTATAATTCACCCCTCCACTTT. Translated: CSVEDQTDSYNSPLHF.